This T cell receptor beta chain stems from a study of blood T cell repertoires in COVID-19 (dated by TCRdb to 2019 to 2021). Context from the whole study: Samples covering the acute and convalescent phases of COVID-19 were provided by collaborators in the United States, Italy and Spain. The dataset comprised deeply sampled blood TCRbeta repertoires from subjects exposed to, actively infected with, or recovered from COVID-19. The samples were drawn from the first 160 participants of the ongoing ImmuneRACE study and from over a thousand subjects provided by 6 global collaborators. Sample metadata almost always included a de-identified subject ID, COVID-19 status, age in years and sex. The repertoires were made available in a free public database intended to serve as a resource for research on the immune response to SARS-CoV-2. The prospective study material was composed of cDNA or gDNA derived from T cells, B-cell-depleted T cells, or PBMCs. Where HLA class I and class II types were available, the types were taken from metadata supplied by the sample provider, not from assay-based typing.

For this clone: Its specific antigen is unknown. Base qualities are not recorded, but no much larger clone differs from it by a single base.

One collaborating source in Seattle enrolled patients while the patients were actively infected and followed the patients over time throughout the course of disease. Each collaborating institution followed its own protocols to collect whole blood in K2EDTA tubes. For TCRbeta analysis, collaborator samples were shipped as frozen whole blood, as isolated PBMCs, or as DNA extracted from either sample type. Here is what the overall study found, with its caveats: How much clinical and demographic metadata was included differed by source and by participant, and the metadata was provided uncurated.

The immunoSEQ Assay, a bias-controlled multiplex PCR, was used to amplify TCRbeta CDR3 regions from genomic DNA. In the authors' own workflow: The number of nucleated cells in each sample was estimated by amplification of reference gene primers within the assay. To quantify the absolute abundance of each unique TCRbeta CDR3 rearrangement, sequence reads were collapsed and filtered. For each sample, productive Simpson clonality was calculated as the square root of Simpson's diversity index across productive rearrangements. Imported from immuneACCESS, the table was reduced by TCRdb to in-frame sequences with V and J called. These copies leave out some clones; in studies compared against another copy, an unresolved V gene accounts for under half, and the cause of the remainder is not known. D and trimming were read from the DNA, whereas the V and J calls and clone size are those reported in that table. This sample is represented by some 240,000 clones; about 94% of them were singletons. Together, the top ten hold over 0.75% of the sample.

Sequencing was done on a sample of peripheral blood. This TCR derives from a man aged 55 to 70 with COVID-19, enrolled during active disease.

Here the CDR3 is given as CASSFRDYNEQFF. The DNA reads TGTGCCAGCAGTTTCCGGGACTACAATGAGCAGTTCTTC. The V and J segments used are TRBV6-5 and TRBJ2-1; the best D guess is TRBD2, with 5 bases matching. A distance of 7 bases separates the germline ends of V and J, which lose 4 bases and 3 bases respectively. The germline V gene sets CDR1 to MNHEY and CDR2 to SVGAGI. The CDR3 covers 13 residues, taking in both the cysteine and the phenylalanine. The kept DNA is CDR3 alone, 39 bases in frame from the first base.